The 14 T cell receptor beta chains listed next were all sequenced from one sample in a study of T cells in narcolepsy. Sequenced by immunoSEQ multiplex PCR; TCRdb stores in-frame clones only, minus some. The sample consists of approximately 25,000 clones, about 80% of them appearing once. Sample: CD45RA- memory CD4+ T cells from PBMCs. The receptors originated from a human donor with narcolepsy.

This clone was counted only a few times. V usage is TRBV19 and J usage is TRBJ1-5; D ambiguous. Germline V gene lookup returns CDR1 LNHDA and CDR2 SQIVND (reference sequence). This CDR3 contains 16 residues. Trimming removed 6 bases at V and 4 bases at J, with 19 bases between. Here the CDR3 reads CASRSTDGRMNQPQHF. CDR3 sequence (DNA): TGTGCCAGTAGGTCAACGGACGGAAGAATGAATCAGCCCCAGCATTTT.

In regard to this clone: Sequence at one end of the junction differs from germline and may be a read error. Other DNA variants within this sample encode the same CDR3. The chain has TRBV10-2 and TRBJ2-2, with D maybe TRBD2 (5 bases). Germline CDR1 reads WSHSY; CDR2 reads SAAADI. This CDR3 has 14 residues. The CDR3 spells CASRRQTNTGELFF. The DNA of the CDR3 is TGCGCCAGCAGAAGACAAACGAACACCGGGGAGCTGTTTTTC.

This chain joins TRBV19 and TRBJ2-6; D gene unclear. The V end was cut by 6 bases, the J end by 0 bases, with 6 bases between. Germline lookup yields CDR1 LNHDA and CDR2 SQIVND (reference sequence). This CDR3 contains 14 residues. The CDR3, as DNA: TGTGCCAGTAGCGGGTACTCTGGGGCCAACGTCCTGACTTTC. Its protein is CASSGYSGANVLTF.

The chain uses TRBV29-1 and TRBJ2-1, with TRBD2 identical over 11 bases. V shed 7 bases and J 8 bases; nucleotides not matched to a gene: 10. Germline CDR1 SQVTM, CDR2 ANQGSEA. The CDR3 length is 14 residues. CDR3 region: CSAHSGGASHEQFF. The CDR3 bases are TGCAGCGCCCATAGCGGGGGGGCGAGCCATGAGCAGTTCTTC.

This chain uses TRBV5-5 with TRBJ1-2; TRBD1 agrees at 11 bases. Germline V gene lookup returns CDR1 SGHKS and CDR2 YYEKEE (reference sequence). V lost 0 bases to trimming and J lost 6 bases; unmatched junction nucleotides: 7. This CDR3 has 16 residues. The CDR3 coding sequence is TGTGCCAGCAGCTTGGAAGGGACAGGGGGTTTCGATGGCTACACCTTC. It is translated as CASSLEGTGGFDGYTF.

DNA of the CDR3: TGCGCCAGCAGCTTGGAGTCAGATACGCAGTATTTT. It is translated as CASSLESDTQYF. The chain is built from TRBV5-1 and TRBJ2-3; D ambiguous. This CDR3 is built from 12 residues. V was clipped by 0 bases and J by 4 bases, with 3 bases between them. The V gene's germline CDR1 is SGHRS and CDR2 YFSETQ.

This chain connects TRBV12-5 to TRBJ1-2; 10 positions agree with TRBD1. The germline V gene has CDR1 LGHNT and CDR2 FRNRAP. V was clipped by 2 bases and J by 4 bases; unmatched bases: 7. This CDR3 has 16 amino acids. CDR3 sequence (DNA): TGTGCTAGTGGTTTGTCCCGGGACAGGGGCTCCTATGGCTACACCTTC. It yields the protein CASGLSRDRGSYGYTF.

V is TRBV11-3 and J is TRBJ2-2; no firm D call. Germline loops: CDR1 SGHNT, CDR2 YENEEA. The CDR3 loop spans 14 amino acids. Between the trimmed V and J ends, which lost 1 base and 7 bases, there was a span of 10 bases. The CDR3 spells CASSLVTGHGELFF. The CDR3, as DNA: TGTGCCAGCAGCTTAGTGACGGGCCACGGGGAGCTGTTTTTT.

This chain connects TRBV6-5 to TRBJ2-1; a weak D match, TRBD2 (6 bases). Germline values: CDR1 MNHEY, CDR2 SVGAGI. V was trimmed by 6 bases and J by 4 bases, leaving 16 bases between them. The CDR3 is 15 amino acids. In nucleotides, the CDR3 is TGTGCCAGCAGCACCTCCGGGACTGGATACAATGAGCAGTTCTTC. It is translated as CASSTSGTGYNEQFF.

V gene TRBV5-5 combines with J gene TRBJ1-5, with D unclear. V was pared by 2 bases and J by 9 bases, with 15 bases between. The germline V gene encodes CDR1 SGHKS and CDR2 YYEKEE (reference sequence). The CDR3 consists of 14 residues. The CDR3 bases are TGTGCCAGCAGCTTCGAAGGGAATCTTGGGCCCCAGCATTTT. Its translation: CASSFEGNLGPQHF. The full variable domain, its missing parts supplied by reference TRBV5-5 and TRBJ1-5, is DAGVTQSPTHLIKTRGQQVTLRCSPISGHKSVSWYQQVLGQGPQFIFQYYEKEERGRGNFPDRFSARQFPNYSSELNVNALLLGDSALYLCASSFEGNLGPQHFGDGTRLSIL.

The chain combines TRBV29-1 with TRBJ2-7; 11 bases agree with TRBD2. The trim removed 3 bases at V and 3 bases at J, leaving 1 base unmatched. CDR3 length: 13 residues. From germline, CDR1 is SQVTM and CDR2 ANQGSEA. DNA for the CDR3: TGCAGCGTTGATACTAGCGGGAGCTACGAGCAGTACTTC. Protein: CSVDTSGSYEQYF.

The chain links TRBV29-1 to TRBJ2-7; 8 bases fit TRBD2. Germline V CDR1 and CDR2: SQVTM, ANQGSEA. CDR3 length: 15 amino acids. Trimming removed 6 bases from V and 6 bases from J; junction bases left unmatched: 16. CDR3 in amino acids: CSVADTSGTRSEQYF. Here the CDR3 DNA reads TGCAGCGTCGCGGACACCTCCGGGACTAGGTCCGAGCAGTACTTC.

This clone has only a few counts. The chain recombines TRBV6-1 with TRBJ2-6; D is undetermined. Germline V gene lookup returns CDR1 MNHNS and CDR2 SASEGT. The CDR3 runs to 14 residues. V lost 4 bases to trimming and J lost 2 bases, with 6 bases between them. Here the CDR3 reads CASSGGPGANVLTF. CDR3 sequence (DNA): TGTGCCAGCAGTGGCGGACCTGGGGCCAACGTCCTGACTTTC.

The rearrangement links TRBV11-3 to TRBJ2-7; tentative D call: TRBD1 (5 bases). The CDR3 is 14 amino acids. V lost 3 bases, J lost 0 bases, and 9 bases lay in between. Looked up from germline, CDR1 is SGHNT and CDR2 is YENEEA. CDR3 region: CASSLSRVSYEQYF. In nucleotides, the CDR3 is TGTGCCAGCAGCTTGAGCAGGGTCTCCTACGAGCAGTACTTC.